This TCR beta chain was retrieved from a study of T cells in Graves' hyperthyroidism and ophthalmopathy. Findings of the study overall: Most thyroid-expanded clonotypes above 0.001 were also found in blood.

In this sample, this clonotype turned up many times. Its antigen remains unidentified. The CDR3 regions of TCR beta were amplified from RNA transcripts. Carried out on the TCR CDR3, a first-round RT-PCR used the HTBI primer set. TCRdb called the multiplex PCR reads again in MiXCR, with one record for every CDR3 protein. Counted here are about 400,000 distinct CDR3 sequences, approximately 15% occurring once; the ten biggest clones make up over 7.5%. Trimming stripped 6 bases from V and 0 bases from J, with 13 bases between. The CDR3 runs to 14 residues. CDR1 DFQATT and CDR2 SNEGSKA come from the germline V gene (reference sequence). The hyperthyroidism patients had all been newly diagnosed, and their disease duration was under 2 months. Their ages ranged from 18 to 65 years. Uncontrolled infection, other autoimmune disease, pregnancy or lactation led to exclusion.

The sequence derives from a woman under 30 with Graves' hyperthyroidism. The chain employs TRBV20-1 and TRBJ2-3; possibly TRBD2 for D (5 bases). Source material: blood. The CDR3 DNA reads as TGCAGTGCCCGTGGCGGGTGGAGCACAGATACGCAGTATTTT. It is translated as CSARGGWSTDTQYF.